A single sample is the source of the 24 T cell receptor beta chains below, sequenced in a study of neurological immune-mediated disorders. Each CDR3 protein gets one entry after TCRdb re-called the 5' RACE reads with MiXCR. The table has 45,000 or so distinct CDR3 sequences, 2.5% to 3.5% seen once. The sequencing input was PBMCs. The origin of the receptors is a woman aged 45-65 years with multiple sclerosis.

This clonotype was detected ten times or more. The chain is built from TRBV5-1 and TRBJ2-3, with TRBD2 matching over 9 bases. The CDR3 is made up of 15 amino acids. CDR1 SGHRS and CDR2 YFSETQ come from the germline V gene. V was pared by 2 bases and J by 5 bases, with 6 bases of the junction left unmatched. The CDR3 loop is CASSLPGLAGDTQYF. For the CDR3, the DNA is TGCGCCAGCAGCTTACCGGGACTAGCAGGAGATACGCAGTATTTT.

This clonotype showed up many times. The genes are TRBV5-1 and TRBJ1-5; a weak D match, TRBD1 (5 bases). The germline V gene has CDR1 SGHRS and CDR2 YFSETQ. V lost 3 bases and J lost 6, with 13 bases in between. There are 14 residues in the CDR3. CDR3 in DNA: TGCGCCAGCAGCTCTAATCAGGGAGGTCAGCCCCAGCATTTT. Its translation: CASSSNQGGQPQHF. The full variable domain, with the rest looked up from reference TRBV5-1 and TRBJ1-5, is KAGVTQTPRYLIKTRGQQVTLSCSPISGHRSVSWYQQTPGQGLQFLFEYFSETQRNKGNFPGRFSGRQFSNSRSEMNVSTLELGDSALYLCASSSNQGGQPQHFGDGTRLSIL.

In its sample, this clonotype was seen many times. The genes are TRBV6-5 and TRBJ2-3; 12 positions agree with TRBD2. Looked up from germline, CDR1 is MNHEY and CDR2 is SVGAGI. V shed 7 bases, J shed 7 bases, and the junction held 6 bases outside the gene matches. The CDR3 is made up of 14 amino acids. The CDR3 region has the DNA TGTGCCAGCAAAGCTAGCGGGGGGGTTCATACGCAGTATTTT. It codes for CASKASGGVHTQYF.

This clonotype was seen ten or more times. The V gene is TRBV2, the J gene TRBJ2-1; D may be TRBD1 (6 bases). CDR1 SNHLY and CDR2 FYNNEI come from the germline V gene. CDR3 length: 14 residues. V was trimmed by 4 bases and J by 7 bases, leaving 14 bases between them. CDR3 bases: TGTGCCAGCAGTGCAAATCGGGACACAAATGAGCAGTTCTTC. Its protein is CASSANRDTNEQFF.

This clonotype came up many times. This CDR3 reads CASSLFQGRQETQYF. In DNA, the CDR3 is TGTGCCAGCAGTCTCTTCCAGGGCCGACAAGAGACCCAGTACTTC. The chain joins TRBV11-2 to TRBJ2-5, with D perhaps TRBD1 (5 bases). The CDR3 is 15 amino acids. The V and J ends lost 6 bases and 2 bases respectively, with 16 bases between them. The germline gives CDR1 SGHAT, CDR2 FQNNGV.

This clonotype appeared many times. V and J are TRBV4-1 and TRBJ1-3; 7 bases match TRBD1. From germline, CDR1 is MGHRA and CDR2 YSYEKL. This CDR3 comprises 16 residues. Germline trimming cut 4 bases from V and 0 bases from J; bases unmatched to any gene: 6. The CDR3 is CASSPQGVNSGNTIYF. As DNA, the CDR3 is TGCGCCAGCAGCCCGCAGGGGGTAAACTCTGGAAACACCATATATTTT.

Many counts were recorded for this clonotype. The V call is TRBV20-1, the J call TRBJ2-7; D gene unclear. CDR1 and CDR2 (germline): DFQATT, SNEGSKA (reference sequence). CDR3 size: 13 residues. The V end lost 6 bases, the J end lost 3 bases, and 15 bases lay between the germline ends. CDR3 sequence: CSAASTNLYEQYF. In nucleotides, the CDR3 is TGCAGTGCAGCGAGCACTAACCTCTACGAGCAGTACTTC.

This clonotype was picked up many times. V and J are TRBV10-3 and TRBJ2-3; 12 bases map to TRBD2. Germline V gene sequence: CDR1 ENHRY, CDR2 SYGVKD. CDR3 size: 18 residues. The J segment lost 0 bases and the V segment lost 10 bases, leaving 14 bases of the junction unmatched. CDR3 nucleotides: TGTGCCACCCACCCCCTAGCGGGAGGGCAATTCAGCACAGATACGCAGTATTTT. Translation gives CATHPLAGGQFSTDTQYF.

There are many counts of this clonotype. The chain carries TRBV7-2 and TRBJ2-7, with 7 bases lining up with TRBD2. The germline V gene has CDR1 SGHTA and CDR2 FQGNSA. The length of the CDR3 is 11 residues. V dropped 4 bases and J dropped 11; count of bases not matched to a gene: 5. CDR3 loop: CASSSGGLEYF. CDR3 nucleotides: TGTGCCAGCAGCTCGGGAGGTCTGGAGTACTTC.

This clonotype was seen at least ten times. This chain links TRBV5-1 with TRBJ2-6; perhaps TRBD2 as D (5 bases). Germline V CDR1 and CDR2: SGHRS, YFSETQ. The V and J ends lost 2 bases and 2 bases respectively, with 8 bases between them. The length of the CDR3 is 15 residues. CDR3 protein: CASSFGVAGANVLTF. In DNA, the CDR3 is TGCGCCAGCAGCTTCGGGGTCGCTGGGGCCAACGTCCTGACTTTC.

There are many counts of this clonotype. This chain connects TRBV7-2 to TRBJ2-1, with unresolved D. CDR3 length equals 13 residues. The V gene lost 1 base and the J gene lost 6 bases, with 7 bases spanning the gap. Germline loops: CDR1 SGHTA, CDR2 FQGNSA. This CDR3 reads CASSLGILNEQFF. Written as DNA, the CDR3 is TGTGCCAGCAGCTTAGGGATTCTCAATGAGCAGTTCTTC.

This clonotype was seen ten or more times. The chain uses TRBV10-3 and TRBJ2-5, with 8 bases matching TRBD1. Germline values: CDR1 ENHRY, CDR2 SYGVKD. The J segment lost 5 bases and the V segment lost 6 bases, leaving 11 bases of the junction unmatched. The CDR3 spans 15 residues. The CDR3 DNA is TGTGCCATCAGCCCGGACAGGGAATCTCGGGAGACCCAGTACTTC. Translation gives CAISPDRESRETQYF.

Many counts were recorded for this clonotype. The rearrangement joins TRBV29-1 to TRBJ2-1; 9 bases are shared with TRBD2. The CDR3 runs 14 residues. Germline V gene lookup returns CDR1 SQVTM and CDR2 ANQGSEA. V shed 3 bases and J 7 bases; nucleotides not matched to a gene: 7. The CDR3 DNA is TGCAGCGTTGAGTTGGCGGGGGGGCGGAATGAGCAGTTCTTC. Translating it yields CSVELAGGRNEQFF.

This clonotype was counted ten times or more. This rearrangement joins TRBV20-1 to TRBJ2-7; 9 bases align to TRBD1. The V segment lost 1 base and the J segment 2 bases; nucleotides outside the gene matches: 3. Germline loops: CDR1 DFQATT, CDR2 SNEGSKA (reference sequence). CDR3 size: 14 residues. The CDR3, as DNA: TGCAGTGCTAGAGGACAGGGGGAGCCCTACGAGCAGTACGTC. Translated, it gives CSARGQGEPYEQYV.

This clonotype was counted many times. The chain joins TRBV6-5 to TRBJ1-3, with D possibly being TRBD1 (5 bases). The V gene lost 6 bases and the J gene lost 0 bases, with 15 bases spanning the gap. The CDR3 consists of 16 residues. Germline V gene data show CDR1 as MNHEY and CDR2 as SVGAGI. CDR3 loop: CASSPQGLHSGNTIYF. The CDR3 coding sequence is TGTGCCAGCAGCCCCCAGGGACTACACTCTGGAAACACCATATATTTT.

This clonotype was seen many times. The V gene is TRBV20-1, the J gene TRBJ1-2; D ambiguous. The CDR3 extends over 12 amino acids. Germline V CDR1 and CDR2: DFQATT, SNEGSKA (reference sequence). Trimming pared 1 base from V and 6 bases from J, leaving 9 bases between. CDR3 in amino acids: CSARVHLDGYTF. CDR3 DNA sequence: TGCAGTGCTAGAGTTCACCTCGATGGCTACACCTTC.

This clonotype was recorded at least ten times. The V gene is TRBV20-1, the J gene TRBJ2-7; possible D gene TRBD2, 6 bases. V lost 3 bases and J 4 bases, leaving 19 bases between the germline ends. Germline values: CDR1 DFQATT, CDR2 SNEGSKA (reference sequence). This CDR3 region has 15 residues. Written as DNA, the CDR3 is TGCAGTGCTAGGGTTCTCGGGGGAGAGGAGTACGAGCAGTACTTC. Its translation: CSARVLGGEEYEQYF.

This clonotype was recorded many times. The CDR3: CASSPKPLASYEQYV. For the CDR3, the DNA is TGTGCCAGCAGCCCAAAACCACTAGCGTCCTACGAGCAGTACGTC. This chain uses TRBV5-6 with TRBJ2-7; the match to TRBD2 covers 7 bases. The CDR3 totals 15 residues. The J segment lost 1 base and the V segment lost 4 bases, leaving 8 bases of the junction unmatched. The germline V gene has CDR1 SGHDT and CDR2 YYEEEE.

This clonotype was detected ten times or more. The rearrangement uses TRBV5-1 and TRBJ1-3, with unresolved D. V was cut by 0 bases and J by 1 base, with 11 bases left in between. Per germline, CDR1 SGHRS and CDR2 YFSETQ. The CDR3 is made up of 16 amino acids. The CDR3 DNA reads as TGCGCCAGCAGCTTGGTGTCAGCCTTTTCTGGAAACACCATATATTTT. Encoded protein: CASSLVSAFSGNTIYF.

In its sample, this clonotype was seen many times. The chain is built from TRBV24-1 and TRBJ1-1; D may be TRBD1 (5 bases). The germline CDR1 and CDR2 sequences are KGHDR and SFDVKD. With 2 bases removed from V and 1 base from J, the gap between germline ends came to 13 bases. The CDR3 spans 16 residues. This chain's CDR3 is CATSDSNRQSNTEAFF. In DNA, the CDR3 is TGTGCCACCAGTGATTCCAACAGGCAATCGAACACTGAAGCTTTCTTT.

The sample holds many counts of this clonotype. V usage is TRBV20-1 and J usage is TRBJ2-7; TRBD2 matches 13 bases. The V gene end was trimmed by 5 bases and the J gene end by 4 bases; junction bases not matched to a gene: 8. There are 15 residues in the CDR3. The germline gives CDR1 DFQATT, CDR2 SNEGSKA (reference sequence). The CDR3 region is CSAQPGLAGIYEQYF. The CDR3 nucleotides read TGCAGTGCTCAACCGGGACTAGCGGGAATATACGAGCAGTACTTC.

This clonotype showed up many times. The V gene is TRBV12-3 or TRBV12-4, the J gene TRBJ1-3; the match to TRBD1 covers 8 bases. This CDR3 comprises 14 residues. Trimming at V came to 6 bases and at J to 0 bases, leaving 1 base not matched to a gene. The CDR3 nucleotides are TGTGCCAGCAGCGACAGGGGCTCTGGAAACACCATATATTTT. Its translation: CASSDRGSGNTIYF.

This clonotype was counted at least ten times. V is TRBV20-1 and J is TRBJ2-3; D ambiguous. The CDR3 runs 15 residues. CDR1 is DFQATT and CDR2 is SNEGSKA in the germline V gene (reference sequence). V shed 1 base and J shed 6 bases, with 17 bases lying between them. CDR3 coding DNA: TGCAGTGCTAGAGTAGCCAGTTCGATAGGCGATACGCAGTATTTT. This gives the protein CSARVASSIGDTQYF.

This clonotype has at least ten counts. The chain carries TRBV5-1 and TRBJ2-3; TRBD1 matches 9 bases. The CDR3 is 16 residues long. Germline V lookup: CDR1 SGHRS, CDR2 YFSETQ. The V and J ends lost 1 base and 4 bases, in that order; junction bases with no gene match: 7. The CDR3 DNA sequence: TGCGCCAGCAGCTTGCGACGGACAGGGGTTCCAGATACGCAGTATTTT. It is translated as CASSLRRTGVPDTQYF.